Shown below are 11 T cell receptor beta chains from a single sample sequenced in a study of post-analysis software for immune sequencing data. Whole-study results and caveats: About five TRBV segments, including TRBV5-6, TRBV5-1 and TRBV20-1, were more frequent in patients than controls.

These receptors have no identified antigens. TCR beta libraries were prepared from cDNA with unique molecular identifiers. In TCRdb, the PCR reads were re-called with MiXCR into one record per CDR3 protein. The sample consists of fewer than 850,000 distinct CDR3 sequences, roughly 27% of them appearing once. The sequenced sample was blood. The receptors here all came from a girl between 5 and 17 years old with multiple sclerosis.

The rearrangement links TRBV28 to TRBJ2-3, with TRBD2 matching 10 bases. From germline, CDR1 is MDHEN and CDR2 SYDVKM. V gave up 4 bases and J gave up 4 bases; unmatched junction bases: 11. The CDR3 extends over 17 amino acids. The CDR3 protein is CASSSSGLAGAADTQYF. Here the CDR3 DNA reads TGTGCCAGCAGTTCTAGTGGGCTAGCGGGGGCCGCAGATACGCAGTATTTT.

A few counts support this clonotype. The chain employs TRBV6-5 and TRBJ2-3; D might be TRBD2 (6 bases). V gave up 8 bases and J gave up 2 bases, with 8 bases separating them. The CDR3 spans 12 residues. CDR1 and CDR2 from the germline V gene are MNHEY and SVGAGI. CDR3 loop: CASRGTTDTQYF. CDR3 nucleotide sequence: TGTGCCAGCCGCGGGACCACAGATACGCAGTATTTT.

This sequence joins TRBV11-2 and TRBJ1-1; the D gene is possibly TRBD1 (5 bases). V was pared by 5 bases and J by 1 base, with 11 bases between. This CDR3 region has 14 residues. CDR1 and CDR2 from the germline V gene are SGHAT and FQNNGV. The chain's CDR3 is CASSPGTSNTEAFF. Here the CDR3 DNA reads TGTGCCAGCAGCCCCGGGACGTCGAACACTGAAGCTTTCTTT.

The sample holds many counts of this clonotype. The CDR3 bases are TGCAGCGTCGCGACAGGGAAAGAGACCCAGTACTTC. Amino acids: CSVATGKETQYF. V gene TRBV29-1 combines with J gene TRBJ2-5; 7 bases fit TRBD1. CDR3 length equals 12 residues. Trimming at V came to 6 bases and at J to 3 bases, leaving 4 bases not matched to a gene. CDR1 SQVTM and CDR2 ANQGSEA come from the germline V gene.

The rearrangement joins TRBV5-1 to TRBJ1-1; 8 bases line up with TRBD1. This CDR3 has 15 amino acids. J lost 3 bases, V lost 1 base, and 5 bases had no gene match. Germline CDR1 reads SGHRS; CDR2 reads YFSETQ. This CDR3 reads CASSLTQGAYTEAFF. The CDR3 DNA follows: TGCGCCAGCAGCTTGACCCAGGGGGCATACACTGAAGCTTTCTTT.

This chain joins TRBV28 and TRBJ2-4; D is perhaps TRBD2 (5 bases). The V gene's germline CDR1 is MDHEN and CDR2 SYDVKM. V lost 7 bases and J 13 bases, leaving 26 bases between the germline ends. The CDR3 has 15 amino acids. CDR3 residues: CASTRETNHRGEQYF. CDR3 in DNA: TGTGCCAGCACTAGAGAAACTAACCACCGGGGAGAGCAGTACTTC.

This clonotype was picked up a small number of times. The conserved phenylalanine or tryptophan normally closing the CDR3 is absent here, so this likely arose from a read error. The chain recombines TRBV28 with TRBJ2-4, with 12 bases aligning to TRBD2. The CDR3 is 20 amino acids. Germline V CDR1 and CDR2: MDHEN, SYDVKM. Germline trimming cut 3 bases from V and 1 base from J; bases unmatched to any gene: 13. CDR3 loop: CASSFLRPSGREGAKNIQYL. CDR3 DNA: TGTGCCAGCAGTTTCCTCAGGCCTAGCGGGAGGGAGGGGGCCAAAAACATTCAGTACCTC.

About this clonotype itself: Its ends do not fully match the called genes, so a read error is possible. V gene TRBV20-1 combines with J gene TRBJ1-1; D is undetermined. CDR1 is DFQATT, CDR2 SNEGSKA, per germline (reference sequence). CDR3 size: 13 residues. CDR3 DNA: TGCAGTGCTAGGCGTCAGGAGAACACCGAAGCTTTCTTT. This encodes CSARRQENTEAFF.

This clonotype has only a few counts. The V and J genes are TRBV7-2 and TRBJ2-5; 9 bases fit TRBD2. Germline assignment: CDR1 SGHTA and CDR2 FQGNSA. The CDR3 is 14 amino acids. V lost 6 bases and J lost 3; bases outside the gene matches: 5. CDR3 in DNA: TGTGCCAGCAGTCGCCGACTAGCGGAAGAGACCCAGTACTTC. Its protein product is CASSRRLAEETQYF.

This clonotype was seen at least ten times. The chain combines TRBV20-1 with TRBJ2-7; D is possibly TRBD1 or TRBD2 (6 bases each). The closer fit of TRBJ2-5 to the DNA end suggests the J call may be wrong. CDR3 length equals 12 residues. The germline gives CDR1 DFQATT, CDR2 SNEGSKA (reference sequence). The CDR3 loop is CSAKEGVATQYF. CDR3 DNA: TGCAGTGCCAAGGAGGGGGTTGCGACCCAGTACTTC.

The chain employs TRBV6-5 and TRBJ2-3, with TRBD2 matching 13 bases. Trimming took 0 bases from V and 3 from J; bases not matched to a gene: 3. The CDR3 contains 17 residues. The V gene's germline CDR1 is MNHEY and CDR2 SVGAGI. CDR3 residues: CASSYSGLAGVTDTQYF. The CDR3 nucleotides read TGTGCCAGCAGTTACTCCGGACTAGCGGGAGTTACAGATACGCAGTATTTT.